These T cell receptor beta chains were read from a single sample in a study of blood T cell repertoires in COVID-19. Clones were sequenced by immunoSEQ multiplex PCR, and TCRdb holds only the in-frame ones, with some missing. The sample lists roughly 84,000 clones, roughly 76% seen once, with about 4.2% in the top ten. Sequenced material: peripheral blood. Receptors were obtained from a woman aged 45-65 years with acute or convalescent COVID-19. Both conserved end residues are trimmed from each CDR3.

V gene: TRBV2
CDR3 protein: ASQPGLLSNQPQH

V gene: TRBV11-3
CDR3 protein: ASSPDSFYSNQPQH

V gene: TRBV7-2
CDR3 protein: ASSFSGKGTGELF

V gene: TRBV14
CDR3 protein: ASSNSGGHRDEQF

V gene: TRBV28
CDR3 protein: ASSFRRSSYEQY

V gene: TRBV6-1
CDR3 protein: ASSEGRVTGRTDTQY

V gene: TRBV3-1/TRBV3-2
CDR3 protein: ASSLSHRKTYT

V gene: TRBV19
CDR3 protein: ASSIVNPGQAGHGYT

V gene: TRBV19
CDR3 protein: ATTRGIGSNQPQH

V gene: TRBV2
CDR3 protein: ASSDPLAGGGAQETQY

V gene: TRBV28
CDR3 protein: ASGGVLAKNIQY

V gene: TRBV2
CDR3 protein: ASGQGSHSNQPQH

V gene: TRBV20-1
CDR3 protein: SASRGTGMF

V gene: TRBV28
CDR3 protein: ASSVQGQETQY

V gene: TRBV19
CDR3 protein: ASSSFMNTEAF

V gene: TRBV5-5
CDR3 protein: ASSISAGDRYNEQF